Each of the 5 T cell receptor beta chains below was sequenced from the same sample in a study of blood T cells in healthy people across ages. Primed by a sample-barcoded 5' primer and a J-beta primer mix, a second PCR proceeded for roughly 7 to 11 cycles. One entry per CDR3 protein, called by TCRdb with MiXCR from the 5' RACE reads. This table holds some 1,800,000 distinct CDR3 sequences, approximately 40% found once. Sequenced sample: blood. Source of these receptors: a human donor in good health.

The CDR3 is CASSSGTLAFF. The CDR3 nucleotides read TGTGCCAGCAGCTCCGGGACCTTAGCTTTCTTT. The chain employs TRBV7-3 and TRBJ1-1, with TRBD1 as a possible D gene (5 bases). CDR1 and CDR2 (germline): SGHTA, FQGTGA. The CDR3 covers 11 residues. Trimming took off 4 bases at V and 10 bases at J, with 10 bases between the two ends. Based on the CDR3 plus reference TRBV7-3 and TRBJ1-1, the full variable domain is GAGVSQTPSNKVTEKGKYVELRCDPISGHTALYWYRQSLGQGPEFLIYFQGTGAADDSGLPNDRFFAVRPEGSVSTLKIQRTERGDSAVYLCASSSGTLAFFGQGTRLTVV.

As to this clonotype: One junction end does not reproduce the germline sequence, and a read error may be involved. The rearrangement joins TRBV4-3 to TRBJ1-4; no reliable D call. The CDR3 loop spans 15 amino acids. From germline, CDR1 is LGHNA and CDR2 YSLEER. The DNA of the CDR3 is TGCGCCCGCAGCCACGTCGAGATCGACGGGGAAAAACTGTTTTTT. It codes for CARSHVEIDGEKLFF.

The rearrangement uses TRBV19 and TRBJ2-5; D might be TRBD1 (6 bases). V gave up 5 bases and J gave up 11 bases, with 18 bases separating them. The CDR3 sequence is 13 residues long. Germline V gene data show CDR1 as LNHDA and CDR2 as SQIVND (reference sequence). CDR3 sequence reads: CASSASPQGSQYF. In DNA form, the CDR3 reads TGTGCCAGTAGTGCATCACCACAGGGCTCGCAGTACTTC. The whole variable domain, filled in from reference TRBV19 and TRBJ2-5, reads DGGITQSPKYLFRKEGQNVTLSCEQNLNHDAMYWYRQDPGQGLRLIYYSQIVNDFQKGDIAEGYSVSREKKESFPLTVTSAQKNPTAFYLCASSASPQGSQYFGPGTRLLVL.

This rearrangement joins TRBV9 to TRBJ2-4, with D maybe TRBD2 (5 bases). CDR1 is SGDLS, CDR2 YYNGEE, per germline. This CDR3 is built from 11 residues. V was pared by 3 bases and J by 13 bases, with 11 bases between. The CDR3 loop is CASSGRGKQYF. In nucleotides, the CDR3 is TGTGCCAGCAGCGGCCGAGGGAAGCAGTACTTC. The full variable domain, with the rest looked up from reference TRBV9 and TRBJ2-4, is DSGVTQTPKHLITATGQRVTLRCSPRSGDLSVYWYQQSLDQGLQFLIQYYNGEERAKGNILERFSAQQFPDLHSELNLSSLELGDSALYFCASSGRGKQYFGAGTRLSVL.

In regard to this clonotype: The junction departs from the called germline gene at one end, perhaps through a read error. V and J are TRBV4-3 and TRBJ2-3; D unresolved. The CDR3 runs to 15 residues. The germline CDR1 and CDR2 sequences are LGHNA and YSLEER. Here the CDR3 DNA reads TGCGCCCGCAGCCAAGATTCCGCTAGCACAGATACGCAGTATTTT. It specifies CARSQDSASTDTQYF.